This TCR beta chain was retrieved from a study of identical twins. The V gene's germline CDR1 is MNHNY and CDR2 SVGAGI (reference sequence). The CDR3 consists of 14 residues. V lost 6 bases and J lost 5; bases outside the gene matches: 8. One entry per CDR3 protein, called by TCRdb with MiXCR from the 5' RACE reads. The table records roughly 1,500,000 distinct CDR3 sequences, 25% to 35% of them present only once. Healthy Caucasians alone served as donors. This chain joins TRBV6-6 and TRBJ2-5, with 8 bases aligning to TRBD1. The TCR was taken from a newborn girl in good health. Material for sequencing was cord blood. CDR3 loop: CASRPDRGGETQYF. The CDR3 region has the DNA TGTGCCAGCAGACCTGACAGGGGCGGGGAGACCCAGTACTTC.